A single T cell receptor (beta chain) is shown here with its context. The antigen is unknown. Incorporated into the TCR beta cDNA libraries were unique molecular identifiers, which served to reduce PCR and sequencing biases. Each sample of about 0.95 to 11 million input T cells yielded about 500,000 cDNA molecules, so each molecule approximated one T cell. TCRdb redid the calling of the PCR reads with MiXCR, one entry per CDR3 protein. The sample has approximately 570,000 distinct CDR3 sequences; around 40% are singletons. The CDR3 totals 13 residues. The sample is drawn from a study of post-analysis software for immune sequencing data. Study findings and constraints: In patients, TRBV5-6, TRBV5-1 and TRBV20-1 belonged to roughly 5 TRBV segments found more frequently than in controls.

The specimen was blood. This chain joins TRBV21-1 and TRBJ2-7; the D call of TRBD1 is as the table states it, not checked on the DNA. TRBV21-1 is reported as a pseudogene. The TCR originated in a girl between 5 and 17 years old with multiple sclerosis. As DNA, the CDR3 is TGTGCCAGCAGCCCCAGGGGGCGGGGTGAGCAGTACTTC. Its translation: CASSPRGRGEQYF.